A selection of T cell receptor beta chains follows, all from one sample in a study of blood T cell repertoires in COVID-19. Data came from immunoSEQ multiplex PCR; TCRdb stores just in-frame clones and leaves some out. The sample holds roughly 100,000 clones, 91% seen once. Material: peripheral blood. The receptors shown here come from a man between 18 and 35 years old with acute or convalescent COVID-19. Each CDR3 is given with its conserved first and last residue. A D gene is named only where the DNA matches it firmly. Only part of the rows carry a size: once, few, many, or a class if the clone is expanded.

cdr3_aa cdr3_nt v_call d_call j_call clone_size
CASSLADSNTGELFF TGCGCCAGCAGCTTGGCCGACTCGAACACCGGGGAGCTGTTTTTT TRBV5-1 - TRBJ2-2 -
CASSDVRVPYEQYF TGTGCCAGCAGTGATGTGAGGGTGCCCTACGAGCAGTACTTC TRBV25-1 - TRBJ2-7 -
CASSSDRGQSEAFF TGTGCCAGCAGCTCGGACAGGGGGCAGAGTGAAGCTTTCTTT TRBV5-6 TRBD1 TRBJ1-1 -
CASKVQGTDTQYF TGTGCCAGCAAAGTCCAGGGGACAGATACGCAGTATTTT TRBV28 - TRBJ2-3 -
CASSVDGTGAYSTDTQYF TGTGCCAGCAGCGTAGATGGGACAGGGGCGTACAGCACAGATACGCAGTATTTT TRBV9 TRBD1 TRBJ2-3 -
CAWIDDRGVDTQYF TGTGCCTGGATAGATGACAGGGGCGTAGATACGCAGTATTTT TRBV30 TRBD1 TRBJ2-3 -
CASESAGSYEQYF TGTGCCAGCGAAAGTGCCGGCTCCTACGAGCAGTACTTC TRBV6-5 - TRBJ2-7 -
CASSFILAGPNTEAFF TGTGCCAGCAGTTTTATTTTGGCAGGTCCGAACACTGAAGCTTTCTTT TRBV27 - TRBJ1-1 once
CASSQDRDFSYNEQFF TGCGCCAGCAGCCAAGATAGGGACTTTTCCTACAATGAGCAGTTCTTC TRBV4-1 - TRBJ2-1 once
CASSLTGISYEQYF TGTGCCAGTAGTTTGACAGGTATCTCCTACGAGCAGTACTTC TRBV19 - TRBJ2-7 -